Sequencing of this T cell receptor beta chain was carried out in a study of cytomegalovirus exposure and HLA in healthy donors. Germline V CDR1 and CDR2: MGHDK, SYGVNS. Losses at the gene ends were 3 bases for V and 8 bases for J; bases not matched to a gene: 9. This CDR3 is built from 15 residues. The table came from immunoSEQ multiplex PCR; TCRdb's copy has only in-frame clones and leaves some out. The top ten hold roughly 1.4% of the sample, which has about 170,000 clones, about 83% seen once. This receptor was identified in a woman aged 30 to 39 in good health and CMV-seronegative. V and J are TRBV25-1 and TRBJ1-4; 7 bases agree with TRBD1. Sequencing was performed on PBMCs. The CDR3: CASSDRDRVGEKLFF. DNA for the CDR3: TGTGCCAGCAGTGACCGCGACAGGGTGGGAGAAAAACTGTTTTTT.